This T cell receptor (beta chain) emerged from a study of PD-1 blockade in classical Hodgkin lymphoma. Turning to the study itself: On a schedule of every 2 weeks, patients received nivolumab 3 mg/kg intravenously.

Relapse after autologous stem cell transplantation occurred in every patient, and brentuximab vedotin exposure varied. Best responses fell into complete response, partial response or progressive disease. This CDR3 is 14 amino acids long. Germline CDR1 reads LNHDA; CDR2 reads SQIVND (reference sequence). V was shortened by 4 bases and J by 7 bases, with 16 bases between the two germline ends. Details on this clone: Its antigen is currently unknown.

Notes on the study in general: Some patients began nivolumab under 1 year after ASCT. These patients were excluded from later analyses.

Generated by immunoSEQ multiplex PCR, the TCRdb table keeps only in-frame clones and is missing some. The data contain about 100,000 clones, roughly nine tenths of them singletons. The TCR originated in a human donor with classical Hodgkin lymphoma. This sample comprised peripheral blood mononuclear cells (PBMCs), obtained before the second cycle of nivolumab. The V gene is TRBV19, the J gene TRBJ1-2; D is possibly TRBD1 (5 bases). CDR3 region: CASSTAGNPPGYTF. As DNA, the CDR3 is TGTGCCAGTAGTACGGCAGGGAACCCCCCTGGCTACACCTTC. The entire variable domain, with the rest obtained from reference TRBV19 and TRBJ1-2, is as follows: DGGITQSPKYLFRKEGQNVTLSCEQNLNHDAMYWYRQDPGQGLRLIYYSQIVNDFQKGDIAEGYSVSREKKESFPLTVTSAQKNPTAFYLCASSTAGNPPGYTFGSGTRLTVV.